This TCR beta chain was identified during a study of identifying expanded T cells in peripheral blood. The germline V gene has CDR1 SGHTA and CDR2 FQGTGA. CDR3 length: 15 residues. J gave up 7 bases and V 4 bases, and 8 bases lay outside the gene matches. Generated by immunoSEQ multiplex PCR, the TCRdb table keeps only in-frame clones and is missing some. The data show about 110,000 clones, roughly nine tenths seen once. The chain carries TRBV7-3 and TRBJ2-2; 8 bases fit TRBD1. The sequence was obtained from a person aged 18 to 75 in good health. The sample taken for sequencing was blood. The CDR3 reads CASSSAGQGGGELFF. As DNA, the CDR3 is TGTGCCAGCAGCTCCGCTGGACAGGGCGGCGGGGAGCTGTTTTTT.